This TCR beta chain was sequenced for a study of shared clonotypes between healthy human individuals. In the study overall: The study drew on a couple of women and three men aged 18 to 49 as donors.

This CDR3 region has 19 residues. CDR1 is LNHDA and CDR2 is SQIVND in the germline V gene (reference sequence). With 4 bases removed from V and 6 bases from J, the gap between germline ends came to 29 bases. Donors comprised healthy HIV-negative adults lacking recent acute infections or vaccinations. Deep was the level used in running the assay. Sorted-subset replicate PCR reactions contained 200 ng DNA, corresponding to tens of thousands of T cell genomes. Sequencing was performed with immunoSEQ multiplex PCR; in TCRdb, only in-frame clones are kept and a portion is missing. The table shows over a million clones, with around 97% occurring only once.

The receptor was derived from a man younger than 45 in good health. This chain joins TRBV19 and TRBJ2-3; a possible D gene is TRBD2 (5 bases). The sample taken for sequencing was naive CD4+ T cells sorted from blood. Subset in this sample: CD45RA+ positively selected. DNA for the CDR3: TGTGCCAGTAGTACCGCACCTCCAGGACTGGTTGGAGGTCATGATACGCAGTATTTT. Translation: CASSTAPPGLVGGHDTQYF.